The next 28 T cell receptor beta chains were all read from a single sample in a study of early T cells in non-severe SARS-CoV-2 infection. MiXCR, run by TCRdb on the 5' RACE reads, gives a single entry per CDR3 protein. The profile shows under 90,000 distinct CDR3 sequences, roughly 13% of them singletons. The specimen was whole blood. Receptor source: an adult who was a healthcare worker with PCR-confirmed SARS-CoV-2 infection or an uninfected control (not recorded which).

This clonotype was found a few times. This rearrangement joins TRBV28 to TRBJ1-1, with 8 nucleotides matching TRBD1. CDR1 and CDR2 from the germline V gene are MDHEN and SYDVKM. V lost 4 bases to trimming and J lost 1 base; unmatched junction nucleotides: 5. This CDR3 contains 15 residues. As DNA, the CDR3 is TGTGCCAGCAGTTCCCAGGACAGGGCGAACACTGAAGCTTTCTTT. Protein sequence: CASSSQDRANTEAFF.

This clonotype was counted ten times or more. J is TRBJ2-3 and V is TRBV29-1, with 8 positions matching TRBD2. V lost 4 bases, J lost 1 base, and 7 bases stayed unmatched. The CDR3 loop spans 15 amino acids. Per the germline V gene, CDR1 is SQVTM and CDR2 is ANQGSEA. CDR3 amino acids: CSVGKRELGTDTQYF. The CDR3 DNA is TGCAGCGTTGGCAAGCGGGAGCTGGGCACAGATACGCAGTATTTT.

This clonotype was counted at least ten times. V gene TRBV5-1 combines with J gene TRBJ2-5; 7 bases are a match to TRBD2. Germline loops: CDR1 SGHRS, CDR2 YFSETQ. This CDR3 region has 15 residues. V lost 4 bases to trimming and J lost 0 bases; unmatched junction nucleotides: 6. The CDR3 region is CASSLTSLYQETQYF. The DNA for the CDR3 is TGCGCCAGCAGCCTGACTAGCTTGTACCAAGAGACCCAGTACTTC.

CDR3 in amino acids: CASSLVTSSPLHF. In DNA form, the CDR3 reads TGTGCCAGCAGTTTAGTGACGTCTTCACCCCTCCACTTT. This chain connects TRBV12-3 or TRBV12-4 to TRBJ1-6; D gene unclear. Trimming took off 1 base at V and 9 bases at J, with 7 bases between the two ends. The CDR3 has 13 amino acids.

The chain carries TRBV20-1 and TRBJ1-6; a weak D match, TRBD1 (5 bases). Germline V gene sequence: CDR1 DFQATT, CDR2 SNEGSKA (reference sequence). The CDR3 totals 15 residues. Trimming cost V 0 bases and J 6 bases, with 12 bases left between them. The CDR3 coding sequence is TGCAGTGCTAGAGACAGGGTCAGCCCTAATTCACCCCTCCACTTT. Translated: CSARDRVSPNSPLHF.

This clonotype was seen many times. The gene calls are TRBV29-1 and TRBJ2-5; 10 bases map to TRBD2. Germline V gives CDR1 SQVTM, CDR2 ANQGSEA. The V gene end was trimmed by 4 bases and the J gene end by 2 bases; junction bases not matched to a gene: 10. The CDR3 sequence is 16 residues long. Written as DNA, the CDR3 is TGCAGCGTTGGGATAGGGGGACTAGCGAATCAAGAGACCCAGTACTTC. Amino acids: CSVGIGGLANQETQYF.

CDR3 loop: CASSLNPLANYGYTF. For the CDR3, the DNA is TGCGCCAGCAGCCTAAACCCCTTAGCTAACTATGGCTACACCTTC. This chain connects TRBV5-1 to TRBJ1-2; D not resolved. Germline CDR1 SGHRS, CDR2 YFSETQ. This CDR3 has 15 residues. With 4 bases removed from V and 0 bases from J, the gap between germline ends came to 13 bases.

The table lists this clonotype with many counts. The gene calls are TRBV6-6 and TRBJ2-7; the D gene could be TRBD1 or TRBD2 (5 bases each). The CDR3 spans 13 residues. Per germline, CDR1 MNHNY and CDR2 SVGAGI (reference sequence). With 7 bases removed from V and 2 bases from J, the gap between germline ends came to 12 bases. The CDR3 region is CASNRGTPYEQYF. The DNA for the CDR3 is TGTGCCAGCAACCGAGGGACCCCCTACGAGCAGTACTTC.

V and J are TRBV7-2 and TRBJ1-2; 7 bases map to TRBD1. Trimming cost V 6 bases and J 4 bases; bases outside gene matches: 8. Germline V gene sequence: CDR1 SGHTA, CDR2 FQGNSA. CDR3 length: 14 amino acids. The CDR3 DNA reads as TGTGCCAGCAGTAGGGACAGTGCAAGCTATGGCTACACCTTC. It specifies CASSRDSASYGYTF.

A few counts support this clonotype. The V gene is TRBV20-1, the J gene TRBJ2-3; 11 positions match TRBD2. The CDR3 loop spans 16 amino acids. CDR1 and CDR2 (germline): DFQATT, SNEGSKA (reference sequence). The junction had 15 bases not matched to a gene; V was cut back by 8 bases and J by 5 bases. In DNA, the CDR3 is TGCAGTCCCGCCCGACTAGCGGGGACCGGCAGAGATACGCAGTATTTT. Protein sequence: CSPARLAGTGRDTQYF.

In this sample, this clonotype turned up a few times. CDR3 amino acids: CASSPRQATGTYEQYF. For the CDR3, the DNA is TGTGCCAGCAGTCCCCGACAGGCAACGGGGACCTACGAGCAGTACTTC. V gene TRBV12-3 or TRBV12-4 combines with J gene TRBJ2-7; possible D gene TRBD1, 6 bases. This CDR3 comprises 16 residues. Trimming removed 5 bases at V and 2 bases at J, with 19 bases between.

The V call is TRBV7-8, the J call TRBJ1-3, with 8 bases identical to TRBD1. The V gene end was trimmed by 4 bases and the J gene end by 2 bases; junction bases not matched to a gene: 7. Germline loops: CDR1 SGHVS, CDR2 FQNEAQ. CDR3 length: 16 amino acids. CDR3 in DNA: TGTGCCAGCAGCTCGCCGACGACAGGGGCTGGAAACACCATATATTTT. The encoded protein is CASSSPTTGAGNTIYF.

There are many counts of this clonotype. A read error may account for a junction end that differs from germline. The V and J genes are TRBV4-1 and TRBJ1-6; 8 bases match TRBD1. The CDR3 has 14 residues. CDR1 and CDR2 from the germline V gene are MGHRA and YSYEKL. This chain's CDR3 is CASSEDRGNSPLHF. CDR3 bases: TGCGCCAGCAGCGAAGACAGGGGTAATTCACCCCTCCACTTT.

The chain joins TRBV7-9 to TRBJ2-5; tentatively, D is TRBD2 (5 bases). CDR3 length: 14 amino acids. In germline, CDR1 is SEHNR, CDR2 FQNEAQ (reference sequence). The V gene lost 0 bases and the J gene lost 3 bases, with 8 bases spanning the gap. Here the CDR3 reads CASSLAPGEETQYF. The DNA for the CDR3 is TGTGCCAGCAGCTTAGCGCCCGGGGAAGAGACCCAGTACTTC.

This clonotype was seen more than once but under ten times. J is TRBJ2-3 and V is TRBV7-2; no clear D gene. The germline gives CDR1 SGHTA, CDR2 FQGNSA. With 2 bases removed from V and 4 bases from J, the gap between germline ends came to 13 bases. The CDR3 runs to 15 residues. Here the CDR3 DNA reads TGTGCCAGCAGCTTATCCCTAGTACGGGCAGATACGCAGTATTTT. It encodes CASSLSLVRADTQYF.

This clonotype showed up just a few times. The chain combines TRBV29-1 with TRBJ2-1, with 7 bases aligning to TRBD2. The V gene end was trimmed by 6 bases and the J gene end by 5 bases; junction bases not matched to a gene: 7. The germline CDR1 and CDR2 sequences are SQVTM and ANQGSEA. The length of the CDR3 is 13 residues. DNA of the CDR3: TGCAGCGTGAGGGCTAGCGGAAACAATGAGCAGTTCTTC. This encodes CSVRASGNNEQFF.

This clonotype was counted between two and nine times. The rearrangement links TRBV7-2 to TRBJ2-3; TRBD2 matches at 11 bases. V trimming: 6 bases; J trimming: 3 bases; junction bases outside the gene matches: 11. CDR1 is SGHTA and CDR2 is FQGNSA in the germline V gene. This CDR3 comprises 17 residues. The CDR3 region is CASSRSGGARRTDTQYF. In nucleotides, the CDR3 is TGTGCCAGCAGTCGTAGCGGGGGGGCCAGGAGGACAGATACGCAGTATTTT.

This clonotype has just a few counts. The chain recombines TRBV19 with TRBJ1-5; TRBD1 might be the D (5 bases). Trimming pared 5 bases from V and 3 bases from J, leaving 11 bases between. This CDR3 comprises 14 residues. Germline assignment: CDR1 LNHDA and CDR2 SQIVND (reference sequence). DNA of the CDR3: TGTGCCAGTAGTCTTCGGGACCTCAATCAGCCCCAGCATTTT. This codes for CASSLRDLNQPQHF.

This clonotype was observed at least ten times. V gene TRBV24-1 combines with J gene TRBJ2-5; maybe TRBD2 (5 bases). The CDR3 is 13 residues long. Germline V lookup: CDR1 KGHDR, CDR2 SFDVKD. Trimming removed 6 bases from V and 2 bases from J, with 9 bases in between. Here the CDR3 DNA reads TGTGCCACCAGTACCAGCGGTCAAGAGACCCAGTACTTC. Its translation is CATSTSGQETQYF.

J is TRBJ2-3 and V is TRBV28, with a weak D call TRBD2 (5 bases). V lost 5 bases, J lost 4 bases, and 13 bases lay in between. CDR1 is MDHEN and CDR2 is SYDVKM in the germline V gene. The CDR3 runs 14 residues. The CDR3 sequence: CASSITPGADTQYF. The DNA of the CDR3 is TGTGCCAGCAGTATCACTCCCGGGGCAGATACGCAGTATTTT.

V is TRBV5-6 and J is TRBJ2-2; 8 bases agree with TRBD1. J lost 4 bases, V lost 6 bases, and 5 bases had no gene match. Germline CDR1 reads SGHDT; CDR2 reads YYEEEE. The CDR3 runs to 14 residues. CDR3 sequence (DNA): TGTGCCAGCACGGGACAGGCTACCACCGGGGAGCTGTTTTTT. It encodes CASTGQATTGELFF.

This clonotype has at least ten counts. The genes are TRBV9 and TRBJ2-3, with 11 bases lining up with TRBD2. The V and J ends lost 3 bases and 0 bases, in that order; junction bases with no gene match: 9. The CDR3 length is 18 residues. Germline CDR1 and CDR2: SGDLS and YYNGEE. The CDR3 DNA reads as TGTGCCAGCAGCGCGGAGGGACTAGCGGCGCCTAGCACAGATACGCAGTATTTT. Translated: CASSAEGLAAPSTDTQYF.

This chain uses TRBV5-5 with TRBJ2-3, with D unresolved. The CDR3 covers 14 residues. V lost 1 base and J lost 3, with 9 bases in between. Germline lookup yields CDR1 SGHKS and CDR2 YYEKEE (reference sequence). The CDR3 nucleotides read TGTGCCAGCAGCTTGTTTATTGGAACAGATACGCAGTATTTT. Encoded protein: CASSLFIGTDTQYF.

This clonotype was seen a handful of times. This chain links TRBV11-1 with TRBJ1-1; no clear D. Germline CDR1 reads SGHAT; CDR2 reads FQDESV (reference sequence). V gave up 5 bases and J gave up 3 bases, with 13 bases separating them. The length of the CDR3 is 14 residues. The CDR3 is CASSPGRLYTEAFF. The CDR3 DNA is TGTGCCAGCAGCCCCGGGAGACTTTACACTGAAGCTTTCTTT.

This clonotype has ten or more counts. The chain recombines TRBV11-2 with TRBJ2-1; TRBD2 matches at 15 bases. Germline V gene lookup returns CDR1 SGHAT and CDR2 FQNNGV. J was trimmed by 6 bases and V by 4 bases; bases with no gene match: 4. The CDR3 is 16 amino acids. In DNA form, the CDR3 reads TGTGCCAGCAGCTGGACTAGCGGGGGGGGCACCAATGAGCAGTTCTTC. Its protein product is CASSWTSGGGTNEQFF.

This clonotype was counted between two and nine times. Written as DNA, the CDR3 is TGTGCCAGCATAGCAGGGTTCGTGGGGACCTACGAGCAGTACTTC. This translates into CASIAGFVGTYEQYF. This rearrangement joins TRBV2 to TRBJ2-7; perhaps TRBD1 as D (5 bases). The germline V gene encodes CDR1 SNHLY and CDR2 FYNNEI. Trimming took off 7 bases at V and 2 bases at J, with 18 bases between the two ends. CDR3 length: 15 residues.

This clonotype turned up a few times. The chain carries TRBV29-1 and TRBJ1-1, with a tentative D call TRBD1 (6 bases). Trimming stripped 7 bases from V and 8 bases from J, with 17 bases between. Germline CDR1 reads SQVTM; CDR2 reads ANQGSEA. The CDR3 runs 12 residues. The CDR3 coding sequence is TGCAGCGCCGGTCCCGGGGGGGGCGAAGCTTTCTTT. It yields the protein CSAGPGGGEAFF.

As to this clonotype: Its ends do not fully match the called genes, so a read error is possible. The V and J genes are TRBV7-3 and TRBJ2-1; D remains ambiguous. The CDR3 loop spans 15 amino acids. The germline V gene encodes CDR1 SGHTA and CDR2 FQGTGA. CDR3 DNA: TGTGCCAGCAGCCTAACTTCCAGCTCCTACAATGAGCAGTTCTTC. It codes for CASSLTSSSYNEQFF.